A single sample gave rise to the 25 T cell receptor beta chains below, sequenced in a study of T cell clonotyping in hematopoietic cell transplantation (dated by TCRdb to 2020 to 2023). Libraries were constructed by the immunoSEQ multiplex PCR assay. Held by TCRdb, this immuneACCESS table contains in-frame sequences only and omits some clones. Under half of the omission traces to an unresolved V gene where checked; the cause of the rest is unknown. Within this sample are around 40,000 clones, with over 85% of them counted one time only. 1.5% to 2% of the sample comes from the top ten. Sample time point, as interpreted from the label and publication: recipient sample about 28 days before transplant, after cytoreduction. The specimen comprised peripheral blood mononuclear cells, sampled before stem cell transplant. These receptor sequences come from a man aged 40-50 years with chronic myeloid leukemia. Some clones in this sample may be carry-over from other donors' samples.

As DNA, the CDR3 is TGTGCCAGCAGTCCTCATCCCTATGGCTACACCTTC. Its translation is CASSPHPYGYTF. The rearrangement links TRBV28 to TRBJ1-2; D is unclear. The CDR3 is 12 amino acids. The germline V gene encodes CDR1 MDHEN and CDR2 SYDVKM. V was cut by 5 bases and J by 4 bases, with 8 bases left in between.

The chain carries TRBV30 and TRBJ2-2; no firm D call. The ends were cut back, 0 bases at V and 4 bases at J, with 12 bases in the middle. CDR1 and CDR2 (germline): GTSNPN, SVGIG (reference sequence). The CDR3 covers 15 residues. CDR3 in amino acids: CAWSVQPTSTGELFF. CDR3 nucleotide sequence: TGTGCCTGGAGTGTACAACCCACAAGCACCGGGGAGCTGTTTTTT.

The chain uses TRBV14 and TRBJ1-1; no definite D call. This CDR3 spans 13 amino acids. Germline V gene sequence: CDR1 SGHDN, CDR2 FVKESK. V was clipped by 5 bases and J by 5 bases, with 12 bases between them. The CDR3 DNA is TGTGCCAGCAGCAGGGATTTGGGGACTGAAGCTTTCTTT. Translated, it gives CASSRDLGTEAFF.

The chain links TRBV28 to TRBJ1-1, with D maybe TRBD1 (5 bases). This CDR3 region has 13 residues. Trimming stripped 6 bases from V and 0 bases from J, with 8 bases between. The germline V gene encodes CDR1 MDHEN and CDR2 SYDVKM. This chain's CDR3 is CASRKQVNTEAFF. In nucleotides, the CDR3 is TGTGCCAGCAGAAAACAGGTGAACACTGAAGCTTTCTTT.

In this sample, this clone turned up once. V and J are TRBV2 and TRBJ2-3; TRBD2 matches 11 bases. The germline CDR1 and CDR2 sequences are SNHLY and FYNNEI. J was trimmed by 2 bases and V by 6 bases; bases with no gene match: 10. The CDR3 is 17 residues long. The CDR3 DNA is TGTGCCAGCAGCGGGCTAGCGGGGGGACAATTCACAGATACGCAGTATTTT. It codes for CASSGLAGGQFTDTQYF.

The rearrangement joins TRBV7-9 to TRBJ2-7; 7 bases match TRBD2. Germline V lookup: CDR1 SEHNR, CDR2 FQNEAQ (reference sequence). This CDR3 is 10 amino acids long. V lost 5 bases and J lost 9; bases outside the gene matches: 1. The CDR3 nucleotides read TGTGCCAGCAGCCCGGGAGGGCAGTACTTC. It encodes CASSPGGQYF.

This clone has only one observation. This sequence joins TRBV5-6 and TRBJ1-3; D is uncertain. The germline V gene has CDR1 SGHDT and CDR2 YYEEEE. V was shortened by 2 bases and J by 0 bases, with 12 bases between the two germline ends. There are 16 residues in the CDR3. In DNA, the CDR3 is TGTGCCAGCAGCTTTTCGATGCGGAGCTCTGGAAACACCATATATTTT. It translates to CASSFSMRSSGNTIYF.

This sequence joins TRBV9 and TRBJ2-2; D is ambiguous. The CDR3 consists of 15 residues. Trimming removed 4 bases from V and 1 base from J, with 11 bases in between. The V gene's germline CDR1 is SGDLS and CDR2 YYNGEE. The CDR3 nucleotides read TGTGCCAGCAGCTCACAAGATCGGAACACCGGGGAGCTGTTTTTT. This translates into CASSSQDRNTGELFF.

The rearrangement joins TRBV7-9 to TRBJ1-6, with TRBD1 as a possible D gene (5 bases). The ends were cut back, 5 bases at V and 13 bases at J, with 18 bases in the middle. This CDR3 region has 14 residues. In germline, CDR1 is SEHNR, CDR2 FQNEAQ (reference sequence). The CDR3 protein is CASSIGRGSRPLHF. The CDR3, as DNA: TGTGCCAGCAGCATCGGACGGGGCTCTCGGCCCCTCCACTTT.

The V call is TRBV19, the J call TRBJ2-3; 12 nucleotides line up with TRBD2. The CDR3 loop spans 14 amino acids. Losses at the gene ends were 9 bases for V and 6 bases for J; bases not matched to a gene: 7. Looked up from germline, CDR1 is LNHDA and CDR2 is SQIVND (reference sequence). CDR3 region: CASGLAGSSDTQYF. The CDR3 DNA sequence: TGTGCCAGCGGACTAGCGGGATCTAGCGATACGCAGTATTTT.

CDR3: CASSYIGGFNYGYTF. The CDR3 region has the DNA TGTGCCAGCAGTTACATCGGGGGCTTTAACTATGGCTACACCTTC. The chain joins TRBV6-6 to TRBJ1-2; D possibly corresponds to TRBD1 (6 bases). Trimming removed 2 bases at V and 1 base at J, with 11 bases between. Looked up from germline, CDR1 is MNHNY and CDR2 is SVGAGI (reference sequence). This CDR3 region has 15 residues.

V is TRBV2 and J is TRBJ2-3; 10 nucleotides align to TRBD2. The length of the CDR3 is 16 residues. The germline gives CDR1 SNHLY, CDR2 FYNNEI. V gave up 1 base and J gave up 6 bases; unmatched junction bases: 7. The CDR3 sequence is CASSEVRASGGDTQYF. The CDR3 nucleotides read TGTGCCAGCAGTGAAGTTCGGGCTAGCGGGGGTGATACGCAGTATTTT.

V usage is TRBV7-2 and J usage is TRBJ1-6, with unresolved D. This CDR3 is built from 15 residues. The V gene lost 3 bases and the J gene lost 4 bases, with 10 bases spanning the gap. Per germline, CDR1 SGHTA and CDR2 FQGNSA. CDR3 amino acids: CASSLRAGYNSPLHF. Written as DNA, the CDR3 is TGTGCCAGCAGCTTGAGGGCAGGTTATAATTCACCCCTCCACTTT.

V usage is TRBV11-3 and J usage is TRBJ2-5; tentatively, D is TRBD1 (5 bases). Germline V gives CDR1 SGHNT, CDR2 YENEEA. The CDR3 consists of 17 residues. Between the trimmed V and J ends, which lost 2 bases and 0 bases, there was a span of 16 bases. CDR3 DNA sequence: TGTGCCAGCAGCTTATTGATGGCCAGGGTTTACCAAGAGACCCAGTACTTC. As protein: CASSLLMARVYQETQYF.

The rearrangement joins TRBV9 to TRBJ1-4; 9 bases map to TRBD1. The J segment lost 6 bases and the V segment lost 3 bases, leaving 6 bases of the junction unmatched. CDR1 is SGDLS and CDR2 is YYNGEE in the germline V gene. The CDR3 loop spans 15 amino acids. The CDR3 nucleotides read TGTGCCAGCAGCGCGAGGACAGGGGAGCATGAAAAACTGTTTTTT. This encodes CASSARTGEHEKLFF.

The gene calls are TRBV25-1 and TRBJ2-7, with D possibly being TRBD2 (6 bases). Deletions cut 8 bases from V and 8 bases from J, with 19 bases between. Germline CDR1 is MGHDK and CDR2 is SYGVNS. This CDR3 is 13 amino acids long. DNA for the CDR3: TGTGCCAGCGGGGGGACGGAAAACACCAAGCAGTACTTC. Encoded protein: CASGGTENTKQYF.

This chain joins TRBV29-1 and TRBJ2-7; 8 nucleotides match TRBD2. The CDR3 totals 14 residues. CDR1 is SQVTM and CDR2 is ANQGSEA in the germline V gene. The junction had 11 bases not matched to a gene; V was cut back by 6 bases and J by 4 bases. CDR3 in DNA: TGCAGCGTCTCCGGCGGGACTAGTGATTACGAGCAGTACTTC. The encoded protein is CSVSGGTSDYEQYF.

The V gene is TRBV28, the J gene TRBJ1-2; 8 bases match TRBD1. The CDR3 loop spans 15 amino acids. V lost 4 bases to trimming and J lost 1 base; unmatched junction nucleotides: 5. In germline, CDR1 is MDHEN, CDR2 SYDVKM. The CDR3 sequence is CASSSGGQGNYGYTF. CDR3 bases: TGTGCCAGCAGTTCAGGGGGCCAAGGTAACTATGGCTACACCTTC.

This chain connects TRBV9 to TRBJ2-1, with 7 bases matching TRBD2. CDR3 size: 16 residues. Germline loops: CDR1 SGDLS, CDR2 YYNGEE. V lost 3 bases, J lost 9 bases, and 15 bases stayed unmatched. For the CDR3, the DNA is TGTGCCAGCAGCGCCATGACGGGGCAGGGACTACTTGAGCAGTTCTTC. It translates to CASSAMTGQGLLEQFF.

V usage is TRBV2 and J usage is TRBJ1-2, with 7 bases matching TRBD1. The germline V gene encodes CDR1 SNHLY and CDR2 FYNNEI. The CDR3 spans 15 residues. The junction had 8 bases not matched to a gene; V was cut back by 4 bases and J by 3 bases. The CDR3 DNA reads as TGTGCCAGCAGTGGATATCGACAGGGAGACTATGGCTACACCTTC. Amino acid sequence: CASSGYRQGDYGYTF.

The chain joins TRBV7-9 to TRBJ1-1; 7 bases are a match to TRBD1. There are 11 residues in the CDR3. The V segment lost 4 bases and the J segment 9 bases; nucleotides outside the gene matches: 2. Germline V gives CDR1 SEHNR, CDR2 FQNEAQ (reference sequence). DNA of the CDR3: TGTGCCAGCAGCTCGACAGGGAAAGCTTTCTTT. This encodes CASSSTGKAFF.

This clone was seen just once. The chain carries TRBV27 and TRBJ2-7; 8 positions match TRBD1. The germline gives CDR1 MNHEY, CDR2 SMNVEV (reference sequence). Losses at the gene ends were 6 bases for V and 2 bases for J; bases not matched to a gene: 3. The CDR3 has 13 residues. The CDR3 spells CASRTGAPYEQYF. The CDR3, as DNA: TGTGCCAGCAGGACAGGGGCACCCTACGAGCAGTACTTC.

The V and J genes are TRBV28 and TRBJ2-7, with a tentative D call TRBD2 (5 bases). The CDR3 spans 15 residues. V lost 1 base and J 0 bases, leaving 10 bases between the germline ends. Germline assignment: CDR1 MDHEN and CDR2 SYDVKM. The CDR3: CASSLLWRSSYEQYF. CDR3 DNA sequence: TGTGCCAGCAGTTTATTGTGGAGGAGCTCCTACGAGCAGTACTTC.

V gene TRBV2 combines with J gene TRBJ2-3; D ambiguous. Between the trimmed V and J ends, which lost 4 bases and 0 bases, there was a span of 11 bases. The CDR3 is 15 amino acids. Germline V gives CDR1 SNHLY, CDR2 FYNNEI. The CDR3 region has the DNA TGTGCCAGCAGTGGTAGGAGCTCTAGCACAGATACGCAGTATTTT. This sequence encodes CASSGRSSSTDTQYF.

The chain is built from TRBV2 and TRBJ1-2, with no clear D. With 8 bases removed from V and 2 bases from J, the gap between germline ends came to 15 bases. This CDR3 contains 14 residues. Germline V lookup: CDR1 SNHLY, CDR2 FYNNEI. The CDR3 bases are TGTGCCAGCCGTGTGACGGGGAACAACTATGGCTACACCTTC. Translating it yields CASRVTGNNYGYTF.